The present entry profiles one T cell receptor (beta chain) with its context. Sequencing was performed with immunoSEQ multiplex PCR; in TCRdb, only in-frame clones are kept and a portion is missing. The sample holds about 43,000 clones, about 84% seen once. The entry originates in a study of radiation and T cells in renal cell carcinoma. Germline V CDR1 and CDR2: PRHDT, FYEKMQ (reference sequence). Trimming removed 5 bases at V and 1 base at J, with 20 bases between. This CDR3 contains 17 residues. Documented time point: blood 4 weeks post-SBRT, at nephrectomy. Treatment specified: 15 Gy SBRT to primary tumor, nephrectomy 4 weeks later.

The V and J genes are TRBV13 and TRBJ1-1, with a possible D match to TRBD1 (6 bases). Sequenced material: blood, taken from a patient whose treatment included radiotherapy and nephrectomy. The origin of this receptor is an older woman with renal cell carcinoma. The CDR3: CASSQTGLSLRNTEAFF. CDR3 DNA sequence: TGTGCCAGCAGCCAAACAGGGCTCAGTCTGCGGAACACTGAAGCTTTCTTT.